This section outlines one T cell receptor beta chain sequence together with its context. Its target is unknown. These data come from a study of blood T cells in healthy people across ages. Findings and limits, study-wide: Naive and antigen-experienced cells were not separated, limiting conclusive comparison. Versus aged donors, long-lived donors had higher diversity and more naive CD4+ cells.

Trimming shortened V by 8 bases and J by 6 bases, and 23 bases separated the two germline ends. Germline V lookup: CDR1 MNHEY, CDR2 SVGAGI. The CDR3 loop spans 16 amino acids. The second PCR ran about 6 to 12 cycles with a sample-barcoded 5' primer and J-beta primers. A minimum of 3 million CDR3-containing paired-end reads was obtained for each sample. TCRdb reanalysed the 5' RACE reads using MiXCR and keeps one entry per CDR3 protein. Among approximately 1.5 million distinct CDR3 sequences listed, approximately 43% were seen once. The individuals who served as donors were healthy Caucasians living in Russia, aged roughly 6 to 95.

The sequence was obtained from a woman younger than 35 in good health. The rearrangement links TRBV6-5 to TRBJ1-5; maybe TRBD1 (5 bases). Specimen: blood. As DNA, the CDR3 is TGTGCCAGCGGACACTTTACAGGAGTCTGCTGTCAGCCCCAGCATTTT. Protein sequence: CASGHFTGVCCQPQHF.